This TCR beta chain was sequenced during a study of T cells in Graves' hyperthyroidism and ophthalmopathy (dated by TCRdb to the late 2010s). Study-level background: Peripheral blood samples were taken at initial diagnosis, before any treatment was given. Once sampling was done, hyperthyroidism patients were given methimazole at a starting dose of 30 mg daily, whereas ophthalmopathy patients were given high-dose intravenous methylprednisolone. Whether ophthalmopathy could be predicted prospectively was tested in an independent validation cohort made up of some 20 hyperthyroidism patients plus 17 patients who later progressed to ophthalmopathy. In about 6 Graves' hyperthyroidism patients, the study also compared T-cell repertoires from thyroid tissue with T-cell repertoires from blood. The paper describes TCR Vbeta CDR3 sequencing of 130 to 150 peripheral blood samples, made up of 43 ophthalmopathy patients, around 78 hyperthyroidism patients and about 17 progressor patients. To identify distinguishing TCR V-J signatures, a discovery cohort of roughly 100 patients was used, comprising some 45 with Graves' ophthalmopathy and 57 with stable Graves' hyperthyroidism. The 75 to 100 discovery patients were divided at random into training and test sets in a 7:3 ratio.

The CDR3 measures 14 amino acids from cysteine to phenylalanine. Of all the DNA, just the CDR3 is kept, 42 bases in frame from base 1. For CDR1 and CDR2, the germline V gene (reference sequence) lists LNHNV and YYDKDF. At the junction V is shortened by 0 bases and J by 2 bases, with 7 bases in between. About this clonotype: The antigen this receptor binds is unknown. Qualities for individual bases were not recorded, and no much larger clone is one base off.

Paper-wide results and their limitations: Sample size was not statistically predetermined, and investigators were not blinded to group allocation. A 13 V-J signature model separated ophthalmopathy from stable hyperthyroidism, with 87.88% sensitivity and about 81% specificity in cross-validation and 80%/75% in testing. In validation, the model predicted progression to ophthalmopathy with roughly 66% sensitivity and roughly 72% specificity, a median of 6.5 months before onset. Most expanded thyroid clonotypes (frequency above 0.001) were also detected in blood, suggesting blood repertoires may reflect thyroid immune responses.

Stable Graves' hyperthyroidism was defined as no progression to ophthalmopathy during 18 months of follow-up. Hyperthyroidism patients were aged 18 to 65 years and newly diagnosed, with disease duration of less than 2 months. The study excluded patients with uncontrolled infections, other autoimmune diseases, pregnancy or lactation. Diagnoses were based on clinical symptoms, serum thyroxine and TRAb, thyroid ultrasound and orbital computed tomography. PBMCs were separated from about 10 ml of fresh peripheral blood using Ficoll-Paque density gradient centrifugation. Total RNA was extracted using Trizol reagent, and RNA quality was assessed on an Agilent 2100 Bioanalyzer. TCR beta CDR3 regions were amplified from RNA transcripts. A first-round RT-PCR of the TCR CDR3 used the HTBI primer set with the Qiagen OneStep RT-PCR kit. The libraries were constructed in a second round of multiplex PCR and then size-selected and purified. Libraries were sequenced paired-end with 100 bp reads on an Illumina HiSeq2000. As for the original processing: SOAPnuke was used to process the raw data, with reads discarded if the reads contained adapters or uncalled bases, had a mean Phred below 15, or lacked an exact constant-primer or identifier match. High-quality paired reads were merged with COPE v1.2.5, and unique nucleotide sequences were defined as clonotypes. MiTCR v1.1 was used to align clonotypes to the IMGT TRBV, TRBD and TRBJ reference segments. The analysis was restricted to V-J combinations with a frequency above 0.0001, which together covered 99.2% of the repertoires. The TCS score was defined as F50 (clonal expansion) divided by E x V (chaos), with BLOSUM62-based TCRdist calculated between CDR3 peptides within each V-J. Welch's t-statistics and random forest reduced 500 to 550 V-J features to around 14, which were used in a naive Bayes classifier (R e1071). TCRdb redid the processing of the public reads, applying fastp at Q25 and MiXCR, and retained in-frame beta chains. Each entry merges the rows of one CDR3 protein and shows their most common DNA and genes. The V and J calls and clone size are TCRdb's, not the authors'. A total of some 500,000 distinct CDR3 sequences appear in this sample, over 13% of them only once. Of the sample, less than 20% is held by the ten largest clones.

The sequenced sample consisted of blood. The V gene is TRBV15 and the J gene is TRBJ1-2; the D gene remains uncertain. The TCR was taken from a woman between 18 and 30 years old with Graves' hyperthyroidism. Read as DNA, the sequence is TGTGCCACCAGCAGAGATAAGGTCAACTATGGCTACACCTTC. Its product reads: CATSRDKVNYGYTF.